The 29 T cell receptor beta chains in this list originate from one sample, sequenced in a study of tumor-infiltrating lymphocytes in primary liver carcinoma. From approximately 0.5 ug of total RNA, TCR beta-specific cDNA was reverse-transcribed using a constant-region primer. The TCR beta library was amplified through three nested multiplex PCR rounds in a modified ARM-PCR procedure. TRBV1-TRBV30 forward primers paired with a C-beta reverse primer drove the first two PCR rounds, about 10 cycles each. TCRdb fed the multiplex PCR reads into MiXCR, producing one record per CDR3 protein. The sample holds approximately 330,000 distinct CDR3 sequences; approximately 64% are singletons and the top ten take about 6%. Blood RNA was derived from unsorted whole blood, and germline DNA was extracted too. Specimen: peripheral blood. All receptors come from a man aged 40-49 years with primary liver carcinoma and hepatitis B virus infection.

In the case of this clonotype: A much larger clone sits a single nucleotide away, making a read error possible. This sequence joins TRBV10-3 and TRBJ2-2; the match to TRBD2 covers 8 bases. Per germline, CDR1 ENHRY and CDR2 SYGVKD. The CDR3 length is 15 residues. V lost 3 bases and J lost 4; bases outside the gene matches: 4. CDR3 bases: TGTGCCATCAGTGACGCCGGGAGGGGCACCGGGGAGCTGTTTTTT. This gives the protein CAISDAGRGTGELFF.

As for this clonotype: The junction does not match germline at one end; this may be a read error. J is TRBJ1-1 and V is TRBV11-2; TRBD1 agrees at 10 bases. CDR3 length: 14 amino acids. The germline gives CDR1 SGHAT, CDR2 FQNNGV. This CDR3 reads CASSSGQGNTETFF. DNA for the CDR3: TGTGCCAGCAGTTCGGGACAGGGGAACACTGAAACTTTCTTT.

V usage is TRBV12-3 or TRBV12-4 and J usage is TRBJ2-5; TRBD1 is a possible D gene (5 bases). Trimming pared 9 bases from V and 0 bases from J, leaving 11 bases between. The CDR3 is 13 amino acids. Here the CDR3 reads CASGNRYQETQYF. In nucleotides, the CDR3 is TGTGCCAGTGGGAACAGGTACCAAGAGACCCAGTACTTC.

V usage is TRBV11-2 and J usage is TRBJ1-2; D perhaps matches TRBD1 (6 bases). The CDR3 spans 16 residues. V was shortened by 3 bases and J by 8 bases, with 22 bases between the two germline ends. Germline V gene lookup returns CDR1 SGHAT and CDR2 FQNNGV. This CDR3 is CASSFRIPSWGGGYTF. The CDR3 DNA reads TGTGCCAGCAGCTTTCGGATCCCATCGTGGGGGGGCGGCTACACCTTC.

Turning to this clonotype: This could be a read error, since a much larger clone is one nucleotide away. The chain carries TRBV4-1 and TRBJ1-1; the D gene is possibly TRBD1 (6 bases). The CDR3 length is 18 residues. Per germline, CDR1 MGHRA and CDR2 YSYEKL. Here the CDR3 reads CASGQDGGMGHLNTEAFF. Written as DNA, the CDR3 is TGCGCCAGCGGCCAAGACGGGGGAATGGGACACCTGAACACTGAAGCTTTCTTT.

As for this clonotype: A much more abundant neighbour one base away suggests this may be a read error. This chain uses TRBV4-1 with TRBJ2-7; tentatively, D is TRBD2 (5 bases). The CDR3 covers 15 residues. Germline lookup yields CDR1 MGHRA and CDR2 YSYEKL. The CDR3 DNA reads TGCGCCAGCAGCCAAGATAGGACGACTACCTACGACCAGTACTTC. Residues: CASSQDRTTTYDQYF.

Turning to this clonotype: It is likely a read error, because the conserved phenylalanine at the end of the CDR3 is missing. V usage is TRBV12-3 or TRBV12-4 and J usage is TRBJ2-3, with TRBD2 matching 8 bases. Trimming removed 7 bases from V and 5 bases from J; junction bases left unmatched: 14. The CDR3 has 16 amino acids. The CDR3 DNA follows: TGTGCCAGCACTCCGGGGGGGAAGGGGCCGGGAGATACGCAGTATTCT. Amino acid sequence: CASTPGGKGPGDTQYS.

CDR3 region: CASSPSSGNYNEQFF. The CDR3 nucleotides read TGTGCCAGCAGCCCGTCTAGCGGAAATTACAATGAGCAGTTCTTC. The chain links TRBV9 to TRBJ2-1; 7 bases match TRBD2. V shed 4 bases and J 4 bases; nucleotides not matched to a gene: 8. CDR3 size: 15 residues. Germline-derived CDR1 and CDR2 are SGDLS and YYNGEE.

With respect to this clonotype: One end of the junction fails to match germline, which may point to a read error. This chain links TRBV6-2 or TRBV6-3 with TRBJ2-2; 12 bases map to TRBD2. CDR1 is MNHEY, CDR2 SVGEGT, per germline. The CDR3 is 18 amino acids. The CDR3 sequence is CASSALAGGLTGTEELFF. The CDR3, as DNA: TGTGCTAGCAGTGCCCTAGCGGGAGGGCTAACGGGCACCGAGGAGCTGTTTTTT.

There are a few counts of this clonotype. V gene TRBV5-4 combines with J gene TRBJ2-1, with TRBD1 identical over 9 bases. The J segment lost 10 bases and the V segment lost 3 bases, leaving 14 bases of the junction unmatched. The CDR3 has 16 amino acids. Germline loops: CDR1 SGHNT, CDR2 YYREEE (reference sequence). Written as DNA, the CDR3 is TGTGCCAGCAGCTCGCCGGGACAGGGAGGAAGAGGCGAGCAGTTCTTC. Translating gives CASSSPGQGGRGEQFF.

The V and J genes are TRBV11-2 and TRBJ2-5, with TRBD1 matching 7 bases. V shed 9 bases, J shed 5 bases, and the junction held 15 bases outside the gene matches. Germline V gene data show CDR1 as SGHAT and CDR2 as FQNNGV. CDR3 length equals 15 residues. The CDR3 DNA is TGTGCCAGGAGCCCATCGGACAGGTTGCACGAGACCCAGTACTTC. Translation: CARSPSDRLHETQYF.

The V gene is TRBV4-1, the J gene TRBJ2-5; weak D call: TRBD1 (6 bases). The germline gives CDR1 MGHRA, CDR2 YSYEKL. The CDR3 is 15 amino acids. Trimming pared 1 base from V and 11 bases from J, leaving 20 bases between. The CDR3 DNA is TGCGCCAGCAGCCAAGGAAACAGGGATGCGGAGTCTCAGTACTTC. Encoded protein: CASSQGNRDAESQYF.

The chain carries TRBV19 and TRBJ2-7, with D tentatively TRBD1 (5 bases). V was cut by 7 bases and J by 6 bases, with 19 bases left in between. The CDR3 has 14 residues. Germline V gives CDR1 LNHDA, CDR2 SQIVND (reference sequence). The CDR3 bases are TGTGCCAGTAATACGCTACAGGCCCGAGGCGAGCAGTACTTC. Its protein is CASNTLQARGEQYF.

Ten or more counts support this clonotype. The chain joins TRBV28 to TRBJ2-5, with TRBD2 matching 8 bases. The CDR3 has 15 amino acids. Germline CDR1 reads MDHEN; CDR2 reads SYDVKM. The trim removed 10 bases at V and 1 base at J, leaving 11 bases unmatched. For the CDR3, the DNA is TGTGCCACCCAGGGAGCGGGAGACTCCCAAGAGACCCAGTACTTC. Its protein is CATQGAGDSQETQYF.

The chain carries TRBV24-1 and TRBJ2-5; 9 nucleotides agree with TRBD1. V gave up 4 bases and J gave up 3 bases; unmatched junction bases: 8. This CDR3 has 16 residues. Germline CDR1 reads KGHDR; CDR2 reads SFDVKD. CDR3 sequence: CATSDPADRGKETQYF. Written as DNA, the CDR3 is TGTGCCACCAGTGACCCGGCGGACAGGGGCAAAGAGACCCAGTACTTC.

This clonotype was counted between two and nine times. The missing conserved phenylalanine or tryptophan at the end of this CDR3 makes a read error likely. The chain uses TRBV4-1 and TRBJ2-2; 10 nucleotides line up with TRBD1. The CDR3 has 16 amino acids. CDR1 and CDR2 from the germline V gene are MGHRA and YSYEKL. The CDR3 spells CASNYLDRGLTGELFL. The CDR3 coding sequence is TGCGCCAGCAACTATCTGGACAGGGGGTTAACCGGTGAGCTGTTTTTA.

In this sample, this clonotype turned up once. The V gene is TRBV28, the J gene TRBJ2-5; either TRBD1 or TRBD2 may fit D (5 bases each). The V and J ends lost 5 bases and 2 bases respectively, with 15 bases between them. The CDR3 consists of 15 residues. CDR1 is MDHEN, CDR2 SYDVKM, per germline. The CDR3 is CASSPTVWGQETQYF. The CDR3 DNA reads TGTGCCAGCAGTCCCACGGTTTGGGGGCAAGAGACCCAGTACTTC.

The count of this clonotype is one. The final CDR3 position lacks the conserved phenylalanine or tryptophan, pointing to a likely read error. The chain combines TRBV6-2 or TRBV6-3 with TRBJ2-3; TRBD2 agrees at 13 bases. This CDR3 has 17 residues. V shed 2 bases, J shed 4 bases, and the junction held 6 bases outside the gene matches. Germline CDR1 reads MNHEY; CDR2 reads SVGEGT. The CDR3 sequence: CASSYLRLAGGSDTQYL. The CDR3, as DNA: TGTGCCAGCAGTTACCTCCGACTAGCGGGAGGTTCAGATACGCAGTATCTT.

This clonotype was picked up a small number of times. This rearrangement joins TRBV5-1 to TRBJ2-7; D is unclear. The CDR3 has 14 residues. Germline V gene data show CDR1 as SGHRS and CDR2 as YFSETQ. Trimming removed 0 bases at V and 3 bases at J, with 10 bases between. The CDR3 DNA follows: TGCGCCAGCAGCTTGGTAGGGTCTCTCTACGAGCAGTACTTC. Amino acids: CASSLVGSLYEQYF.

Many counts were recorded for this clonotype. Written as DNA, the CDR3 is TGTGCCAGCAGCTTAGATCTGGTAGGTCGCACTGAAGCTTTCTTT. Protein sequence: CASSLDLVGRTEAFF. The chain combines TRBV11-2 with TRBJ1-1; D unresolved. The CDR3 is 15 amino acids. V lost 0 bases, J lost 4 bases, and 12 bases lay in between. Per germline, CDR1 SGHAT and CDR2 FQNNGV.

Details on this clonotype: Since a much larger clone is just one base distant, this may be a read error. Here the CDR3 reads CASSGVCVRDTQYF. CDR3 in DNA: TGTGCCAGCAGTGGGGTGTGTGTGCGGGACACGCAGTATTTT. The V call is TRBV6-1, the J call TRBJ2-3, with a weak D call TRBD2 (6 bases). Germline V gives CDR1 MNHNS, CDR2 SASEGT. Trimming removed 4 bases at V and 9 bases at J, with 17 bases between. The CDR3 consists of 14 residues.

Note on this clonotype: Relative to the germline gene, one junction end is altered; a read error may explain this. The chain joins TRBV6-5 to TRBJ2-1; 8 nucleotides agree with TRBD2. This CDR3 region has 15 residues. The germline gives CDR1 MNHEY, CDR2 SVGAGI. CDR3 nucleotides: TGTGCCACCACCGGGGGGGATAGCGGCAACAAAGAGCAGTTCTTC. Its protein product is CATTGGDSGNKEQFF.

On this clonotype itself: A read error may be the cause here, since a much bigger clone is one base away. The chain has TRBV29-1 and TRBJ1-2; TRBD1 is a possible D gene (5 bases). The CDR3 sequence is 12 residues long. Trimming removed 6 bases from V and 7 bases from J, with 15 bases in between. Germline V lookup: CDR1 SQVTM, CDR2 ANQGSEA. The CDR3 region has the DNA TGCAGCGTGGCGGCAGGGCACGGTGGCTACACCTTC. This sequence encodes CSVAAGHGGYTF.

This clonotype was observed a few times. The chain recombines TRBV6-1 with TRBJ2-1, with D possibly being TRBD1 (6 bases). The CDR3 has 16 residues. Per germline, CDR1 MNHNS and CDR2 SASEGT. The V end lost 10 bases, the J end lost 4 bases, and 23 bases lay between the germline ends. The CDR3 nucleotides read TGTGCCATCGCGCCTGGGGGCGGTTTCGGATACAATGAGCAGTTCTTC. Residues: CAIAPGGGFGYNEQFF.

This clonotype was counted at least ten times. This chain links TRBV12-3 or TRBV12-4 with TRBJ1-1; D gene uncertain. The V and J ends lost 6 bases and 2 bases respectively, with 13 bases between them. The CDR3 has 14 amino acids. This CDR3 reads CASSLNDANTEAFF. CDR3 nucleotides: TGTGCCAGCAGCCTTAACGACGCCAACACTGAAGCTTTCTTT.

V and J are TRBV6-1 and TRBJ2-4; D may be TRBD2 (5 bases). Trimming cost V 1 base and J 8 bases, with 21 bases left between them. The CDR3 extends over 17 amino acids. CDR1 is MNHNS, CDR2 SASEGT, per germline. CDR3 loop: CASSEERAFGIRDIQYF. DNA for the CDR3: TGTGCCAGCAGTGAAGAGAGGGCCTTCGGGATAAGGGACATTCAGTACTTC.

Comment on this clonotype: Compared with germline, one end of the junction differs, possibly owing to a read error. The chain recombines TRBV6-6 with TRBJ2-1; 7 nucleotides agree with TRBD1. The germline CDR1 and CDR2 sequences are MNHNY and SVGAGI (reference sequence). This CDR3 has 12 residues. CDR3 sequence reads: CAGSTGVYEEFF. DNA of the CDR3: TGTGCCGGCAGTACAGGGGTATATGAGGAGTTCTTC.

The J gene is TRBJ2-7, the V gene TRBV7-9; 11 nucleotides match TRBD1. This CDR3 is built from 15 residues. Germline CDR1 and CDR2: SEHNR and FQNEAQ (reference sequence). Trimming removed 3 bases from V and 7 bases from J; junction bases left unmatched: 8. The CDR3 sequence is CASSFSGTGGREQYF. DNA for the CDR3: TGTGCCAGCAGCTTTTCCGGGACAGGGGGAAGAGAGCAGTACTTC.

With regard to this clonotype: One base away lies a much larger clone, so this may be a sequencing read error. The V call is TRBV4-3, the J call TRBJ2-7; TRBD1 aligns across 10 bases. The germline CDR1 and CDR2 sequences are LGHNA and YSLEER. This CDR3 comprises 16 residues. J was trimmed by 3 bases and V by 8 bases; bases with no gene match: 13. The CDR3 coding sequence is TGCGCCAGCGGCCTCTTCCCCGGGACAGGGGTCTACGAGCAGTACTTC. This sequence encodes CASGLFPGTGVYEQYF.